This TCR beta chain was sequenced during a study of spatial heterogeneity in lung cancer. Study background: Fewer alpha-chain than beta-chain sequences were consistently detected. The average count in raw reads for each unique TCR and UMI combination exceeded 8.5 appearances.

A single record per CDR3 protein comes from TCRdb applying MiXCR to the 5' RACE reads. The table shows about 36,000 distinct CDR3 sequences, with approximately 5.2% occurring only once. This clonotype was found many times. The time point is: sample taken at primary tumor resection. Material for sequencing was whole RNA from tumor, nontumor lung or frozen PBMC, left unsorted. Donors were approximately 70 untreated early-stage non-small cell lung cancer patients. J lost 10 bases, V lost 11 bases, and 17 bases had no gene match. The germline gives CDR1 ENHRY, CDR2 SYGVKD. The CDR3 is 14 residues long. The source was PBMCs, collected at surgery. The receptor was derived from a female donor with early-stage non-small cell lung cancer. The rearrangement joins TRBV10-3 to TRBJ2-1, with 7 bases fitting TRBD2. CDR3 DNA sequence: TGTGCCGCTGGAGCGGGGCGGGTGATCGGCGAGCAGTTCTTC. It is translated as CAAGAGRVIGEQFF.